Listed below are T cell receptor beta chains from one sample, sequenced in a study of CD8 T cells in Susac syndrome. Using its own MiXCR run on the immunoSEQ multiplex PCR reads, TCRdb lists one record per CDR3 protein. Here the sample spans about 150,000 distinct CDR3 sequences, nearly 97% being singletons. The sample taken for sequencing was CD8+ T cells from PBMCs. These receptors all stem from a human donor with multiple sclerosis. CDR3s include the opening cysteine and the closing phenylalanine or tryptophan. D genes are given only for firm matches. Size is omitted from some rows. Given values are once, few, many or a class for expanded clones.

j_call	d_call	clone_size	v_call	cdr3_nt	cdr3_aa
TRBJ2-7	NA	NA	TRBV27	TGTGCCAGCAGTACCTCCGGGAGACTCGAGCAGTACTTC	CASSTSGRLEQYF
TRBJ2-7	NA	NA	TRBV29-1	TGCAGCGTTGAATCAGCTAGTGAGTCCTACGAGCAGTACTTC	CSVESASESYEQYF
TRBJ1-5	NA	once	TRBV6-5	TGTGCCAGCAGTTCTCAGAGAAGCAATCAGCCCCAGCATTTT	CASSSQRSNQPQHF
TRBJ2-3	TRBD2	NA	TRBV20-1	TGCAGTGCTAGAGACGGGGGGGCCACAGATACGCAGTATTTT	CSARDGGATDTQYF
TRBJ1-1	NA	NA	TRBV4-1	TGCGCCAGCAGCCAAGATGGGCAGGACAGAGTTGAAGCTTTCTTT	CASSQDGQDRVEAFF
TRBJ2-5	NA	NA	TRBV11-2	TGTGCCAGCAGCTTTAGTGAGGAGACCCAGTACTTC	CASSFSEETQYF
TRBJ1-1	TRBD1	NA	TRBV6-5	TGTGCCAGCAGTTACGGGACAGTGAACACTGAAGCTTTCTTT	CASSYGTVNTEAFF
TRBJ1-1	NA	NA	TRBV25-1	TGTGCCAGCAGTGCGGAGAGGCGGAACACTGAAGCTTTCTTT	CASSAERRNTEAFF
TRBJ2-2	NA	NA	TRBV29-1	TGCAGCGCCCCAGAGGGGGTTTCCTCGAACACCGGGGAGCTGTTTTTT	CSAPEGVSSNTGELFF
TRBJ1-5	NA	once	TRBV3-1	TGTGCCAGCAGCCAAGGTAGTCAGCCCCAGCATTTT	CASSQGSQPQHF
TRBJ2-7	TRBD2	NA	TRBV6-1	TGTGCCAGCAGTGGCCCTCAGCCCCAGCGGGGGAGCTCCTACGAGCAGTACTTC	CASSGPQPQRGSSYEQYF
TRBJ1-3	NA	NA	TRBV29-1	TGCAGCGGGACAGCTGGAAACACCATATATTTT	CSGTAGNTIYF
TRBJ2-5	NA	NA	TRBV15	TGTGCCACCAGCGGAATAAGTTGGCAAGAGACCCAGTACTTC	CATSGISWQETQYF
TRBJ2-1	NA	NA	TRBV2	TGTGCCAGCAGTCCTATTACAGGAGACAATGAGCAGTTCTTC	CASSPITGDNEQFF
TRBJ2-7	NA	NA	TRBV4-1	TGCGCCAGCAGCCCGACTATGACCTACGAGCAGTACTTC	CASSPTMTYEQYF
TRBJ2-1	TRBD1	NA	TRBV9	TGTGCCAGCAGCGATGGGACAGTCTACAATGAGCAGTTCTTC	CASSDGTVYNEQFF
TRBJ1-2	NA	NA	TRBV7-9	TGTGCCAGCAGCTTAGACCTCCGGACAAAGACGGGACATGGCTACACCTTC	CASSLDLRTKTGHGYTF
TRBJ2-5	NA	NA	TRBV7-9	TGTGCCAGCAGCGCCCCCGCCTCCAGTGAGACCCAGTACTTC	CASSAPASSETQYF
TRBJ2-5	NA	once	TRBV2	TGTGCCAGCAACAGGGAGACCCAGTACTTC	CASNRETQYF
TRBJ2-1	NA	NA	TRBV30	TGTGCCGGAGGGGAGGCGGACTACAATGAGCAGTTCTTC	CAGGEADYNEQFF
TRBJ1-4	NA	NA	TRBV20-1	TGCAGTGCTAGAGCAGACAGGATTAATGAAAAACTGTTTTTT	CSARADRINEKLFF
TRBJ2-7	TRBD1	NA	TRBV12-3/TRBV12-4	TGTGCCAGCAGGAAGACAGGGATACTTGAGGAGCAGTACTTC	CASRKTGILEEQYF
TRBJ1-1	NA	NA	TRBV29-1	TGCAGCGCTACAGGGCGGACTGAAGCTTTCTTT	CSATGRTEAFF
TRBJ2-3	TRBD1	NA	TRBV27	TGTGCCAGCAGTCCTACAGGGGTAGATACGCAGTATTTT	CASSPTGVDTQYF
TRBJ1-3	NA	once	TRBV29-1	TGCAGCGTTTGGGACTCTGGAAACACCATATATTTT	CSVWDSGNTIYF
TRBJ2-7	NA	NA	TRBV20-1	TGCAGTGCTAGAGATCAGGATCAGGGCCGATACGAGCAGTACTTC	CSARDQDQGRYEQYF
TRBJ2-1	NA	NA	TRBV30	TGTGCCTGGGGATCCTCGACTACCGAGTCGTTCTTC	CAWGSSTTESFF
TRBJ2-7	TRBD2	NA	TRBV9	TGTGCCAGCAGCGTAGATCACGGGGGGTACGAGCAGTACTTC	CASSVDHGGYEQYF
TRBJ1-2	NA	NA	TRBV14	TGTGCCAGCAGCCAAGAACATGGCTACACCTTC	CASSQEHGYTF
TRBJ2-1	TRBD1	NA	TRBV3-1	TGTGCCAGCAGCCAACCCCAAGGGGACAGGATGGGGAATGAGCAGTTCTTC	CASSQPQGDRMGNEQFF
TRBJ2-3	NA	NA	TRBV7-9	TGTGCCAGCAGAGGTGGCACAGATACGCAGTATTTT	CASRGGTDTQYF
TRBJ2-2	NA	NA	TRBV29-1	TGCAGCGTTGTGGGTCAGAACACCGGGGAGCTGTTTTTT	CSVVGQNTGELFF
TRBJ1-2	TRBD1	NA	TRBV4-1	TGCGCCAGCAGCCAGGCAGGGGGCTTTAACTATGGCTACACCTTC	CASSQAGGFNYGYTF
TRBJ2-1	TRBD1	once	TRBV7-8	TGTGCCAGCAGCTTATCGGGACAGCCCTACAATGAGCAGTTCTTC	CASSLSGQPYNEQFF
TRBJ2-3	NA	NA	TRBV25-1	TGTGCCAGCAGTGAAGTTGAGGGTTACGGCACAGATACGCAGTATTTT	CASSEVEGYGTDTQYF
TRBJ2-5	TRBD1	NA	TRBV19	TGTGCCAGTAGTTGGACAGGGACACAAGAGACCCAGTACTTC	CASSWTGTQETQYF
TRBJ2-1	NA	NA	TRBV13	TGTGCCAGCAGCTCAACTAACGGGCGTTACAATGAGCAGTTCTTC	CASSSTNGRYNEQFF
TRBJ2-1	NA	NA	TRBV12-3/TRBV12-4	TGTGCCAGCAGTCACCTTGGGCAGGGCTACAATGAGCAGTTCTTC	CASSHLGQGYNEQFF
TRBJ1-1	NA	NA	TRBV20-1	TGCAGTGCTCCCGGGGGGAACACTGAAGCTTTCTTT	CSAPGGNTEAFF
TRBJ1-6	NA	once	TRBV23-1	TGCGCCAGCAGTCAATCGGCAAGATTTTATAATTCACCCCTCCACTTT	CASSQSARFYNSPLHF
TRBJ1-2	NA	NA	TRBV4-1	TGCGCCAGCAGCGTTAAATCGGCCCTTAACTATGGCTACACCTTC	CASSVKSALNYGYTF
TRBJ2-3	TRBD2	NA	TRBV20-1	TGCAGTGCTAGAGTCCCGGGCGGGGCGGGGGGCCCCGGAAGCACAGATACGCAGTATTTT	CSARVPGGAGGPGSTDTQYF
TRBJ1-1	TRBD1	NA	TRBV20-1	TGCAGTGCTAGAGATGGGACAGGTTTGAACACTGAAGCTTTCTTT	CSARDGTGLNTEAFF
TRBJ2-7	NA	NA	TRBV11-1	TGTGCCAGCAGCTACCGGGGATCCTACGAGCAGTACTTC	CASSYRGSYEQYF
TRBJ2-7	NA	NA	TRBV3-1	TGTGCCAGCAGCCAAGACGGGGGAGGCTACGAGCAGTACTTC	CASSQDGGGYEQYF
TRBJ1-1	NA	NA	TRBV14	TGTGCCAGCAGTCAAGACGGGCGTGAAGCTTTCTTT	CASSQDGREAFF
TRBJ2-1	NA	NA	TRBV27	TGTGCCAGCAGTTTGAGTCAGGGAGCGGGCAATGAGCAGTTCTTC	CASSLSQGAGNEQFF
TRBJ2-1	NA	NA	TRBV30	TGTGCCTTAGGACATGAGCAGTTCTTC	CALGHEQFF
TRBJ2-5	NA	NA	TRBV7-3	TGTGCCAGCAGCCTGGGGTTCGGGACGCGAGACGAGACCCAGTACTTC	CASSLGFGTRDETQYF
TRBJ1-1	NA	NA	TRBV30	TGTGCCTGGAGTCCTCCATTGTTGAGGATGAACACTGAAGCTTTCTTT	CAWSPPLLRMNTEAFF
TRBJ1-6	NA	once	TRBV18	TGTGCCAGCTCACCGCGGGACGCGCCAAATTCACCCCTCCACTTT	CASSPRDAPNSPLHF
TRBJ2-1	NA	NA	TRBV30	TGTGCCGGTTTAGTTCAAATGTCCTACAATGAGCAGTTCTTC	CAGLVQMSYNEQFF
TRBJ2-5	NA	NA	TRBV4-1	TGCGCCAGCAGCCAAGAACTACGGGAGACCCAGTACTTC	CASSQELRETQYF
TRBJ1-6	TRBD1	NA	TRBV9	TGTGCCAGCAGCACCTGGGACAGGCCTCATTCACCCCTCCACTTT	CASSTWDRPHSPLHF
TRBJ2-1	TRBD2	NA	TRBV12-3/TRBV12-4	TGTGCCAGCAGTCCCTACCAGGGACTAGCATCTGAGCAGTTCTTC	CASSPYQGLASEQFF